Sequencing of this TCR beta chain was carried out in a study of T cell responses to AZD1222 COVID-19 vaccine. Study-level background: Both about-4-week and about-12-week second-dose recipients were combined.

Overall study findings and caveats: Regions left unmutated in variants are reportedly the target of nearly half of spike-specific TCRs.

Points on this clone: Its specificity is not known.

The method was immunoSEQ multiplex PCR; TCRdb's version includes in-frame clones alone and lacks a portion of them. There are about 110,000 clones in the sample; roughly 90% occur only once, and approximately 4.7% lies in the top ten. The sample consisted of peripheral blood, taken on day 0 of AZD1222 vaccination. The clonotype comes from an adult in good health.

The CDR3 loop is CASSVQGDVEAFF. DNA of the CDR3: TGTGCCAGTAGTGTACAGGGGGATGTTGAAGCTTTCTTT. The V and J genes are TRBV19 and TRBJ1-1; TRBD1 aligns across 8 bases. This CDR3 has 13 amino acids. J was trimmed by 7 bases and V by 5 bases; bases with no gene match: 6. The germline V gene has CDR1 LNHDA and CDR2 SQIVND (reference sequence).